This T cell receptor beta chain was identified in a study of Graves' ophthalmopathy and Graves' hyperthyroidism. Amplifying from RNA transcripts, the study obtained TCR beta CDR3 regions. The authors performed first-round RT-PCR with HTBI primers and then a second-round multiplex PCR. TCRdb re-analysed the multiplex PCR reads in MiXCR, keeping a single row per CDR3 protein. This table holds around 470,000 distinct CDR3 sequences, roughly an eighth found once. CDR3 length: 15 amino acids. Germline lookup yields CDR1 MGHDK and CDR2 SYGVNS. Trimming shortened V by 5 bases and J by 5 bases, and 19 bases separated the two germline ends. This clonotype was counted at least ten times. Its antigen remains unidentified. Study findings and constraints: Classification of ophthalmopathy versus stable hyperthyroidism by a 13-signature model yielded around 88% sensitivity and just under 83% specificity.

The V gene is TRBV25-1, the J gene TRBJ2-7; possibly TRBD1 for D (6 bases). This clonotype originated in a woman aged 25 to 45 with Graves' ophthalmopathy. Sequencing was carried out using blood. The CDR3, as DNA: TGTGCCAGCAGTAGGTTGGGTGCAGGGGTCGACGAGCAGTACTTC. It translates to CASSRLGAGVDEQYF.